A single sample gave rise to the 5 T cell receptor beta chains below, sequenced in a study of blood T cell repertoires in COVID-19. Sequenced by immunoSEQ multiplex PCR; TCRdb stores in-frame clones only, minus some. This sample yields around 280,000 clones, of which about 86% are seen a single time; less than 2.5% belongs to the top ten. Sequencing used peripheral blood. The receptor source for this set is a woman in her twenties or thirties who had recovered from COVID-19.

The rearrangement uses TRBV30 and TRBJ1-5; D is unclear. V dropped 0 bases and J dropped 4 bases, with 16 bases sitting between them. The CDR3 has 16 residues. Germline V gene data show CDR1 as GTSNPN and CDR2 as SVGIG (reference sequence). CDR3 sequence: CAWSVSSGSINQPQHF. The CDR3 region has the DNA TGTGCCTGGAGTGTCTCGTCCGGGAGTATTAATCAGCCCCAGCATTTT. Together with reference TRBV30 and TRBJ1-5, the CDR3 gives the full variable domain: SQTIHQWPATLVQPVGSPLSLECTVEGTSNPNLYWYRQAAGRGLQLLFYSVGIGQISSEVPQNLSASRPQDRQFILSSKKLLLSDSGFYLCAWSVSSGSINQPQHFGDGTRLSIL.

This chain links TRBV12-5 with TRBJ2-2; 10 nucleotides agree with TRBD2. The ends lost 5 bases at V and 4 bases at J; junction bases unmatched: 7. The CDR3 is 16 amino acids. Germline CDR1 and CDR2: LGHNT and FRNRAP. The CDR3 DNA sequence: TGTGCTAGTGGTCAAGCTAGCGGGAGTGGCACCGGGGAGCTGTTTTTT. This encodes CASGQASGSGTGELFF.

This clone appeared a single time. The chain is built from TRBV5-1 and TRBJ1-2; 9 nucleotides match TRBD1. The junction had 7 bases not matched to a gene; V was cut back by 2 bases and J by 8 bases. CDR1 is SGHRS, CDR2 YFSETQ, per germline. This CDR3 region has 14 residues. The CDR3 DNA reads as TGCGCCAGCAGCTTCGGGGACAGGGAAGAGGGCTACACCTTC. Its protein is CASSFGDREEGYTF.

The chain recombines TRBV5-1 with TRBJ2-1; 8 bases line up with TRBD2. This CDR3 has 16 residues. Germline V CDR1 and CDR2: SGHRS, YFSETQ. The ends lost 4 bases at V and 5 bases at J; junction bases unmatched: 11. The CDR3 spells CASSPEWTSQNNEQFF. Here the CDR3 DNA reads TGCGCCAGCAGCCCGGAATGGACTAGCCAGAACAATGAGCAGTTCTTC.

This clone was recorded once. This sequence joins TRBV28 and TRBJ2-5; a weak D match, TRBD2 (5 bases). CDR3 size: 15 residues. CDR1 and CDR2 from the germline V gene are MDHEN and SYDVKM. Trimming removed 6 bases at V and 7 bases at J, with 21 bases between. The CDR3 region is CASSPAEAKDVTQYF. The CDR3 bases are TGTGCCAGCAGCCCAGCGGAGGCGAAGGACGTGACCCAGTACTTC. Filled out from reference TRBV28 and TRBJ2-5, the complete variable domain reads DVKVTQSSRYLVKRTGEKVFLECVQDMDHENMFWYRQDPGLGLRLIYFSYDVKMKEKGDIPEGYSVSREKKERFSLILESASTNQTSMYLCASSPAEAKDVTQYFGPGTRLLVL.